The 23 T cell receptor beta chains in this list originate from one sample, sequenced in a study of T cell clonality in common variable immunodeficiency. Some clones are missing from TCRdb's copy, which holds only in-frame ones; the method was immunoSEQ multiplex PCR. In total the sample includes tens of thousands of clones, none of them seen once. The sequenced sample consisted of peripheral blood mononuclear cells. The receptors come from a person aged 18 to 69 in good health.

This clone was seen ten or more times. The read comes to an end 3 residues before the CDR3 does, leaving the germline J gene to fill in the end. V gene TRBV12-3 or TRBV12-4 combines with J gene TRBJ2-5; the D is unclear. V was clipped by 1 base and J by 7 bases, with 4 bases between them. The CDR3 is made up of 11 amino acids. CDR3 sequence reads: CASSLGGTQYF. The covered CDR3 bases are TGTGCCAGCAGTTTAGGCGGGACC.

In its sample, this clone was seen many times. The sequenced fragment ends 3 residues before the CDR3 boundary, so the rest is inferred from the germline J gene. The chain combines TRBV6-1 with TRBJ2-2; 7 nucleotides match TRBD2. The CDR3 consists of 14 residues. Trimming took 8 bases from V and 6 from J; bases not matched to a gene: 9. Germline V gene data show CDR1 as MNHNS and CDR2 as SASEGT. CDR3: CASRGDYYSGELFF. The part of the CDR3 DNA that was read is TGTGCCAGCCGTGGGGACTACTACTCCGGGGAG.

A few counts support this clone. The sequenced part of the CDR3 DNA is TGCGCCAGCAGCTTGGCACTAGCGGGGGGGCTTGGGGCAAACGAC. Encoded protein: CASSLALAGGLGAND. The CDR3 reads in full as CASSLALAGGLGANDYTF. The V and J genes are TRBV5-1 and TRBJ1-2; tentatively, D is TRBD1 (6 bases). The CDR3 end is not reached by the read, which stops 3 residues before it; the germline J gene fills it in. CDR1 is SGHRS, CDR2 YFSETQ, per germline. There are 18 residues in the CDR3.

The sample holds many counts of this clone. Read coverage stops 3 residues before the CDR3 terminus; the germline J gene supplies the remainder. This chain uses TRBV7-6 with TRBJ2-3; 15 bases are a match to TRBD2. There are 17 residues in the CDR3. Germline assignment: CDR1 SGHVS and CDR2 FNYEAQ. J gave up 6 bases and V 5 bases, and 9 bases lay outside the gene matches. The CDR3 loop is CASSASHGTSGRDTQYF. CDR3 DNA (partial): TGTGCCAGCAGCGCCAGTCATGGGACTAGCGGGAGGGATACG.

At least ten counts were recorded for this clone. The CDR3 goes on 3 residues after the read ends, and that part is filled in from the germline J gene. V is TRBV2 and J is TRBJ1-1, with 8 bases fitting TRBD1. V gave up 6 bases and J gave up 4 bases; unmatched junction bases: 13. CDR1 SNHLY and CDR2 FYNNEI come from the germline V gene. The length of the CDR3 is 16 residues. The sequenced CDR3 bases are TGTGCCAGCAGCGCAATCTCCGGGACAGGTCTCACTGAA. This codes for CASSAISGTGLTE. The CDR3 in its entirety is CASSAISGTGLTEAFF.

On this clone itself: The DNA ends 3 residues before the CDR3 does, and the rest of the CDR3 is filled in from the germline J gene. The chain couples TRBV30 to TRBJ2-2; perhaps TRBD1 as D (6 bases). The germline V gene encodes CDR1 GTSNPN and CDR2 SVGIG (reference sequence). The CDR3 covers 14 residues. Partial CDR3 DNA: TGTGCCTGGAGTGTACAGGGCTATAATGAAAAG. Residues: CAWSVQGYNEK. The whole CDR3 is CAWSVQGYNEKLFF.

This clone was detected many times. The read is 3 residues too short to cover the CDR3 end, so that end is filled in from the germline J gene. The chain employs TRBV9 and TRBJ2-5; perhaps TRBD2 as D (7 bases). This CDR3 is built from 14 residues. Germline CDR1 and CDR2: SGDLS and YYNGEE. The V end was cut by 0 bases, the J end by 4 bases, with 10 bases between. CDR3 in amino acids: CASSVGGGGETQYF. CDR3 DNA, as far as it was read: TGTGCCAGCAGCGTAGGGGGAGGGGGAGAGACC.

This clone has a count of ten or more. An end of the junction differs from the germline gene, which may be a read error. CDR3 bases read: TGCGCCAGCAGCCAAAGCCGAAATCAGCCC. It yields the protein CASSQSRNQP. The full CDR3 is CASSQSRNQPQHF. V is TRBV4-2 and J is TRBJ1-5, with D unclear. The CDR3 goes on 3 residues after the read ends, and that part is filled in from the germline J gene. This CDR3 region has 13 residues. CDR1 and CDR2 (germline): LGHNA, YNFKEQ.

This clone has at least ten counts. The read gets to within 3 residues of the CDR3 end, and the germline J gene fills in the rest. This chain joins TRBV19 and TRBJ1-2, with TRBD1 matching 7 bases. The CDR3 totals 14 residues. Germline assignment: CDR1 LNHDA and CDR2 SQIVND (reference sequence). The sequenced part of the CDR3 DNA is TGTGCCAGTAGTCCCCCAGACAGGGCTCGCGGC. This encodes CASSPPDRARG. In full, the CDR3 is CASSPPDRARGYTF.

This clone came up many times. The read is 3 residues too short to cover the CDR3 end, so that end is filled in from the germline J gene. The chain links TRBV4-1 to TRBJ2-3, with 10 bases fitting TRBD2. J lost 2 bases, V lost 5 bases, and 7 bases had no gene match. This CDR3 has 16 residues. Germline loops: CDR1 MGHRA, CDR2 YSYEKL. The sequenced part of the CDR3 DNA is TGCGCCAGCAGCTATCTAGCGGGGGATACCACAGATACG. It translates to CASSYLAGDTTDT. The whole CDR3 sequence is CASSYLAGDTTDTQYF.

In this sample, this clone turned up many times. CDR3 region: CASSQTSGTRDTQYF. The sequenced part of the CDR3 DNA is TGTGCCAGCAGCCAGACTAGCGGGACGAGAGATACG. V gene TRBV5-4 combines with J gene TRBJ2-3; TRBD2 matches 11 bases. Read sequence stops 3 residues before the CDR3 end, and the germline J gene provides the missing end. Germline loops: CDR1 SGHNT, CDR2 YYREEE (reference sequence). The length of the CDR3 is 15 residues. Losses at the gene ends were 4 bases for V and 5 bases for J; bases not matched to a gene: 6.

This clone was counted ten times or more. The read gets to within 3 residues of the CDR3 end, and the germline J gene fills in the rest. The chain combines TRBV10-3 with TRBJ2-7; the match to TRBD1 covers 10 bases. V lost 6 bases and J lost 3; bases outside the gene matches: 5. Germline V gene sequence: CDR1 ENHRY, CDR2 SYGVKD. The CDR3 has 14 residues. CDR3 DNA, as far as it was read: TGTGCCATCAGGAGGGGGACAGGGGACTACGAG. It encodes CAIRRGTGDYE. The full-length CDR3 reads as CAIRRGTGDYEQYF.

This clone showed up many times. The read stops 3 residues short of the end of the CDR3; the missing end is completed from the germline J gene. The chain recombines TRBV30 with TRBJ2-2, with D possibly being TRBD2 (6 bases). CDR3 length: 16 amino acids. The V gene lost 3 bases and the J gene lost 0 bases, with 14 bases spanning the gap. The V gene's germline CDR1 is GTSNPN and CDR2 SVGIG (reference sequence). The CDR3 loop reads CAWSRYWDSNTGELFF. CDR3 DNA (partial): TGTGCCTGGAGCAGATACTGGGACTCGAACACCGGGGAG. Drawing the rest from reference TRBV30 and TRBJ2-2, the complete variable domain is SQTIHQWPATLVQPVGSPLSLECTVEGTSNPNLYWYRQAAGRGLQLLFYSVGIGQISSEVPQNLSASRPQDRQFILSSKKLLLSDSGFYLCAWSRYWDSNTGELFFGEGSRLTVL.

This clone was recorded many times. Coverage ceases 3 residues before the CDR3 finishes, and the germline J gene fills in the end. This chain uses TRBV5-6 with TRBJ1-2, with D possibly TRBD1 on 5 matching bases. Per the germline V gene, CDR1 is SGHDT and CDR2 is YYEEEE. This CDR3 has 11 residues. The CDR3 protein is CASSQLTVYTF. The part of the CDR3 DNA that was read is TGTGCCAGCAGCCAATTGACAGTC.

In its sample, this clone was seen a few times. The CDR3 end lies 3 residues beyond the end of the read and is filled in from the germline J gene. The chain is built from TRBV2 and TRBJ2-7; D uncertain. Germline CDR1 is SNHLY and CDR2 is FYNNEI. The V gene lost 5 bases and the J gene lost 0 bases, with 11 bases spanning the gap. The CDR3 has 14 amino acids. The sequenced part of the CDR3 DNA is TGTGCCAGCAGTCTCCTGACATCCTCCTACGAG. Its protein is CASSLLTSSYE. The complete CDR3 sequence is CASSLLTSSYEQYF.

In its sample, this clone was seen many times. The read ends 3 residues shy of where the CDR3 ends; the end is completed using the germline J gene. The same CDR3 arises from other DNA sequences in this sample as well. The gene calls are TRBV30 and TRBJ1-3; TRBD1 matches at 10 bases. This CDR3 comprises 15 residues. In germline, CDR1 is GTSNPN, CDR2 SVGIG (reference sequence). V was clipped by 3 bases and J by 4 bases; unmatched bases: 6. The CDR3 is CAWRARDRGGNTIYF. The part of the CDR3 DNA that was read is TGTGCCTGGAGAGCCAGGGACAGGGGAGGAAACACC.

The sample holds many counts of this clone. The CDR3 extends 3 residues past the end of the read, so its final part is completed from the germline J gene. The chain links TRBV6-2 or TRBV6-3 to TRBJ1-5, with 9 nucleotides matching TRBD1. V lost 4 bases to trimming and J lost 6 bases; unmatched junction nucleotides: 7. The CDR3 length is 15 residues. CDR1 MNHEY and CDR2 SVGEGT come from the germline V gene. This CDR3 is CASSLGQGLGQPQHF. The DNA read from the CDR3 is TGTGCCAGCAGTTTGGGACAGGGCCTCGGTCAGCCC.

This clone was picked up many times. From the germline J gene comes the end of the CDR3, since the read stops 3 residues before it. The rearrangement uses TRBV6-1 and TRBJ2-7; no clear D gene. The CDR3 covers 15 residues. In germline, CDR1 is MNHNS, CDR2 SASEGT. V was clipped by 1 base and J by 4 bases, with 14 bases between them. Here the CDR3 reads CASSEGGGSGYEQYF. The sequenced CDR3 bases are TGTGCCAGCAGTGAAGGAGGCGGTTCCGGGTACGAG.

This clone was seen ten or more times. With the read ending 3 residues before the CDR3 end, the germline J gene is used to fill in that end. The chain links TRBV6-1 to TRBJ1-2, with TRBD1 matching 9 bases. Per germline, CDR1 MNHNS and CDR2 SASEGT. This CDR3 is built from 13 residues. V lost 4 bases and J lost 5; bases outside the gene matches: 2. The sequenced part of the CDR3 DNA is TGTGCCAGCAGTGGGGGGACAGGGTATGGC. Amino acids: CASSGGTGYG. The whole CDR3 protein reads CASSGGTGYGYTF.

This clone has a count of ten or more. The read ends 3 residues before the CDR3 terminus; that terminus is restored from the germline J gene. V gene TRBV5-6 combines with J gene TRBJ1-1; D call uncertain. This CDR3 spans 14 amino acids. Trimming took off 2 bases at V and 6 bases at J, with 14 bases between the two ends. CDR1 SGHDT and CDR2 YYEEEE come from the germline V gene. The CDR3 loop reads CASSLEKLGAEAFF. The CDR3 bases that were read are TGTGCCAGCAGCTTAGAAAAACTCGGGGCTGAA.

This clone has ten or more counts. The read stops 3 residues short of the end of the CDR3; the missing end is completed from the germline J gene. The rearrangement links TRBV18 to TRBJ1-6, with 9 bases identical to TRBD1. In germline, CDR1 is KGHSH, CDR2 LQKENI. J lost 7 bases, V lost 3 bases, and 10 bases had no gene match. The CDR3 length is 17 residues. CDR3 DNA, as far as it was read: TGTGCCAGCTCACCTGTCATAGGACAGGGGTACAATTCACCC. It specifies CASSPVIGQGYNSP. The entire CDR3 is CASSPVIGQGYNSPLHF.

Many counts were recorded for this clone. The read ends 3 residues early relative to the CDR3; the germline J gene fills the gap. The J gene is TRBJ2-5, the V gene TRBV11-1; tentatively, D is TRBD1 (8 bases). The CDR3 is 14 residues long. Germline V gives CDR1 SGHAT, CDR2 FQDESV (reference sequence). With 5 bases removed from V and 4 bases from J, the gap between germline ends came to 14 bases. Partial CDR3 DNA: TGTGCCAGCAGCCTATACAGGGGGGGAGAGACC. Protein product: CASSLYRGGET. The complete CDR3 reads CASSLYRGGETQYF.

This clone was counted ten times or more. The sequence runs out 3 residues before the end of the CDR3; the remainder is reconstructed from the germline J gene. The V gene is TRBV20-1, the J gene TRBJ1-1; D is unresolved. There are 14 residues in the CDR3. Germline-derived CDR1 and CDR2 are DFQATT and SNEGSKA (reference sequence). Trimming left V 0 bases short and J 0 bases short, with 8 bases between. Partial CDR3 DNA: TGCAGTGCTAGAGACGTCAGGATGAACACTGAA. This gives the protein CSARDVRMNTE. The whole CDR3 sequence is CSARDVRMNTEAFF.